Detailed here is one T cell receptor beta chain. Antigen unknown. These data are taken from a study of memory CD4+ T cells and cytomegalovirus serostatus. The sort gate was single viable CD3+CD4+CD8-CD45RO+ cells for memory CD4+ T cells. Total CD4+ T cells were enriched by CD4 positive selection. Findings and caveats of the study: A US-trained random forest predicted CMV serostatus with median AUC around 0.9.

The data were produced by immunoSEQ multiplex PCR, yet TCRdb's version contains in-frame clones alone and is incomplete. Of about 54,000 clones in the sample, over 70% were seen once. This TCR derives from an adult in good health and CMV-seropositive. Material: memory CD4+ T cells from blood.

The CDR3 nucleotides are TGCGCCAGCAGAGACCCTTGGGAGAACTTGAACACTGAAGCTTTCTTT. Translation: CASRDPWENLNTEAFF. The rearrangement uses TRBV10-1 and TRBJ1-1; no definite D call. Trimming pared 6 bases from V and 0 bases from J, leaving 17 bases between. There are 16 residues in the CDR3. Germline CDR1 and CDR2: WNHNN and SYGVQD (reference sequence).